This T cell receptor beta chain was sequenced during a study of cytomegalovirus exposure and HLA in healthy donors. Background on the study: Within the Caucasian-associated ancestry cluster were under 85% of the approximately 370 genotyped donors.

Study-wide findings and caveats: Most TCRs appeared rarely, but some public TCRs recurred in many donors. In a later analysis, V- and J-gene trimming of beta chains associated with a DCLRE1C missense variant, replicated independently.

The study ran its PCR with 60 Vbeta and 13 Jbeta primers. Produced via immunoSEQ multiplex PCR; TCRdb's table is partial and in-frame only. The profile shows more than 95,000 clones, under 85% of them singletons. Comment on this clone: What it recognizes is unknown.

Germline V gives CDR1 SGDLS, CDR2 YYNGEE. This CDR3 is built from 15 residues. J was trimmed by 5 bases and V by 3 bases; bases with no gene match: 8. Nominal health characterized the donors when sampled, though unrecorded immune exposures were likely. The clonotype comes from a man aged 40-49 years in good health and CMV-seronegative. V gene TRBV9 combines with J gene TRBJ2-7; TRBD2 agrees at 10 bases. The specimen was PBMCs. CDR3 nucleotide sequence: TGTGCCAGCAGCGCCCAACTAGCGGGGCGACACGAGCAGTACTTC. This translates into CASSAQLAGRHEQYF.